This TCR beta chain was observed in a study of blood T cell repertoires in COVID-19. The protocol was immunoSEQ multiplex PCR, while the TCRdb copy is restricted to in-frame clones and leaves out a portion. The sample lists around 330,000 clones; about nine tenths were seen once. V shed 6 bases, J shed 4 bases, and the junction held 8 bases outside the gene matches. The CDR3 runs 15 residues. Germline V gene data show CDR1 as MNHEY and CDR2 as SVGAGI. Sequenced sample: peripheral blood. The clonotype originates from a woman in her 30s with COVID-19, enrolled during active disease. V gene TRBV6-5 combines with J gene TRBJ2-1; 8 nucleotides match TRBD1. CDR3 loop: CASRPDRGGYNEQFF. As DNA, the CDR3 is TGTGCCAGCAGACCCGACAGGGGCGGTTACAATGAGCAGTTCTTC.